The clone carrying this TCR beta chain was detected many times. Its antigen is not known. Time point described: persistent/refractory GD, antithyroid drugs over 5 years with positive TRAb. Making the TCR library involved RNA that had been extracted from PBMCs. This record belongs to a study of regulatory T cells in long-lasting Graves disease. General observations from the study: Having few samples may have compromised the accuracy.

CDR3 size: 14 residues. The ends were cut back, 4 bases at V and 3 bases at J, with 12 bases in the middle. Germline-derived CDR1 and CDR2 are SGHAT and FQDESV (reference sequence). Library construction for TCR beta used iRepertoire HTBI primers and Arm-PCR of CDR3 regions. Each CDR3 protein is one row after TCRdb ran MiXCR on the multiplex PCR reads. The sample includes roughly 400,000 distinct CDR3 sequences, 20% to 25% seen only once; the top ten take under 25%. The chain uses TRBV11-1 and TRBJ2-5; D call uncertain. The input for sequencing was peripheral blood mononuclear cells (PBMCs), taken when the disease was refractory, from a patient treated with antithyroid drugs. The sequence was obtained from a female donor with Graves disease. CDR3 in amino acids: CASSSETEKETQYF. DNA for the CDR3: TGTGCCAGCAGCTCCGAGACCGAAAAAGAGACCCAGTACTTC.